This section outlines one T cell receptor (beta chain) sequence together with its context. Its target is unknown. This entry belongs to a study of regulatory and conventional T cells in RAG deficiency. Notes on the study in general: Other subsets showed about 10-fold reductions, but Treg unique TCR beta sequences fell 95 to 100-fold in these patients.

Trimming removed 1 base from V and 0 bases from J, with 10 bases in between. From germline, CDR1 is SGHTA and CDR2 FQGNSA. The CDR3 is 16 residues long. Clones were sequenced by immunoSEQ multiplex PCR, and TCRdb holds only the in-frame ones, with some missing. The data show about 46,000 clones, with 85% to 90% seen just once and 0.51% held by the top ten. Genomic DNA came from blood conventional CD4+ T cells gated CD25-low CD127-high. These records were also assigned to another study, of regulatory T cells. This second study notes: Primers: 52 TRBV forward and 13 TRBJ reverse.

The chain joins TRBV7-2 to TRBJ1-3; D is ambiguous. This TCR was sampled from a human donor in good health. Specimen: CD4+ effector T cells sorted from blood. CDR3 region: CASSLGSPLSGNTIYF. CDR3 nucleotide sequence: TGTGCCAGCAGCTTAGGTAGCCCCCTCTCTGGAAACACCATATATTTT.